One and the same sample provided the 8 T cell receptor beta chains below, sequenced in a study of blood T cell repertoires in COVID-19. The method was immunoSEQ multiplex PCR; TCRdb's version includes in-frame clones alone and lacks a portion of them. Of approximately 220,000 clones listed, 80% to 90% are singletons. Sequenced: PBMCs or T cells enriched from blood (not recorded which). Receptor source: a woman in her 30s who had been exposed to COVID-19.

The chain links TRBV11-2 to TRBJ1-3; 8 bases map to TRBD1. V lost 5 bases to trimming and J lost 0 bases; unmatched junction nucleotides: 6. The CDR3 loop spans 16 amino acids. Germline lookup yields CDR1 SGHAT and CDR2 FQNNGV. CDR3 sequence: CASSPDTGGSGNTIYF. The DNA for the CDR3 is TGTGCCAGCAGCCCAGACACAGGGGGCTCTGGAAACACCATATATTTT.

The sample holds one count of this clone. This chain uses TRBV11-3 with TRBJ1-6; tentative D call: TRBD1 (6 bases). Per germline, CDR1 SGHNT and CDR2 YENEEA. The CDR3 has 15 residues. V shed 5 bases and J shed 10 bases, with 18 bases lying between them. CDR3 coding DNA: TGTGCCAGCAGCCCCGGGCAGGGGAAGTACTCACCCCTCCACTTT. This translates into CASSPGQGKYSPLHF.

In regard to this clone: The sample contains more than one DNA sequence encoding this CDR3. The chain joins TRBV12-3 or TRBV12-4 to TRBJ2-7; 7 positions match TRBD1. V lost 5 bases to trimming and J lost 3 bases; unmatched junction nucleotides: 4. There are 13 residues in the CDR3. The CDR3 spells CASSRNRGYEQYF. DNA for the CDR3: TGTGCCAGCAGTAGAAACAGGGGCTACGAGCAGTACTTC.

The chain has TRBV7-9 and TRBJ2-3; D possibly corresponds to TRBD2 (7 bases). CDR3 size: 16 residues. Germline values: CDR1 SEHNR, CDR2 FQNEAQ (reference sequence). Deletions cut 7 bases from V and 2 bases from J, with 19 bases between. CDR3 bases: TGTGCCAGCACCGCGGCGAGGGGGGGGAACACAGATACGCAGTATTTT. Protein product: CASTAARGGNTDTQYF.

This chain uses TRBV4-2 with TRBJ1-1, with TRBD1 identical over 7 bases. J was trimmed by 2 bases and V by 3 bases; bases with no gene match: 12. The CDR3 contains 17 residues. The germline gives CDR1 LGHNA, CDR2 YNFKEQ. In DNA, the CDR3 is TGTGCCAGCAGCCATGCTCGAGGACAGGCCCGAAACACTGAAGCTTTCTTT. This encodes CASSHARGQARNTEAFF.

The chain links TRBV7-8 to TRBJ2-7, with 11 bases fitting TRBD2. J lost 4 bases, V lost 4 bases, and 3 bases had no gene match. Germline V gives CDR1 SGHVS, CDR2 FQNEAQ. The CDR3 totals 14 residues. The CDR3 is CASSSSGGKYEQYF. The CDR3 DNA reads as TGTGCCAGCAGCTCTAGCGGGGGGAAATACGAGCAGTACTTC.

The CDR3 is CASSIRRGQGSNEQFF. The CDR3 coding sequence is TGTGCCAGTAGTATAAGGAGGGGACAGGGCTCCAATGAGCAGTTCTTC. The chain joins TRBV19 to TRBJ2-1; 9 nucleotides align to TRBD1. CDR3 length equals 16 residues. J lost 6 bases, V lost 2 bases, and 8 bases had no gene match. CDR1 is LNHDA, CDR2 SQIVND, per germline (reference sequence).

This chain uses TRBV9 with TRBJ2-1; 10 bases agree with TRBD1. Germline lookup yields CDR1 SGDLS and CDR2 YYNGEE. The CDR3 runs to 17 residues. The ends lost 3 bases at V and 4 bases at J; junction bases unmatched: 10. The CDR3, as DNA: TGTGCCAGCAGCGCCCGACAGGGGGCGATTCTTTACAATGAGCAGTTCTTC. Encoded protein: CASSARQGAILYNEQFF.